This TCR beta chain was identified in a study of T cells in Graves' hyperthyroidism and ophthalmopathy. Ophthalmopathy in the patients scored at least 3 on Clinical Activity Score and at least 4 on NOSPECS grade, lasting under 3 months. Those patients with uncontrolled infection, other autoimmune disease, pregnancy or lactation were excluded. Clinical symptoms, serum thyroxine, TRAb, thyroid ultrasound and orbital computed tomography established diagnosis. Ten or more counts support this clonotype. The CDR3 regions of TCR beta were amplified from RNA transcripts. The HTBI set primed first-round TCR CDR3 RT-PCR. TCRdb fed the multiplex PCR reads into MiXCR, producing one record per CDR3 protein. The sample has a few hundred thousand distinct CDR3 sequences, roughly a sixth seen once. CDR1 is MDHEN, CDR2 SYDVKM, per germline. CDR3 size: 16 residues. V dropped 6 bases and J dropped 2 bases, with 18 bases sitting between them.

This sequence originates from a young woman with Graves' ophthalmopathy. The genes are TRBV28 and TRBJ2-3; D might be TRBD1 or TRBD2, each matching 5 bases. Sequences were obtained from blood. The CDR3 is CASRRGAIRDTDTQYF. Here the CDR3 DNA reads TGTGCCAGCAGGCGAGGGGCTATCCGGGACACAGATACGCAGTATTTT.